This T cell receptor (beta chain) was profiled in a study of graft-versus-host responses after intestinal transplantation. The overall study: Each of the recipients got a multivisceral, liver-intestinal, or isolated intestinal transplant. Tacrolimus plus steroids were given to all recipients for two to three years, preceded by anti-thymocyte globulin induction.

The data were produced by immunoSEQ multiplex PCR, yet TCRdb's version contains in-frame clones alone and is incomplete. The table has roughly 50,000 clones, about 90% seen once; the top ten hold around 5.1%. Study-level results: Early HvG declines after transplant were associated with peak circulating GvH clone levels. The marrow of recipients harbored GvH clones, and ileum or blood showed some of them first.

Trimming at V came to 5 bases and at J to 4 bases, leaving 3 bases not matched to a gene. Germline V gene sequence: CDR1 SGHTA, CDR2 FQGTGA. There are 13 residues in the CDR3. As for this clone: Its antigen is still unknown.

The sequencing here drew on PBMCs, taken approximately 660 days after intestinal transplant. J is TRBJ2-3 and V is TRBV7-3; the match to TRBD1 covers 7 bases. The TCR originated in a human patient who received an intestinal transplant, so some T cells may come from the graft donor. The CDR3 nucleotides are TGTGCCAGCAGCCGAACAGGGGCAGATACGCAGTATTTT. Protein sequence: CASSRTGADTQYF.